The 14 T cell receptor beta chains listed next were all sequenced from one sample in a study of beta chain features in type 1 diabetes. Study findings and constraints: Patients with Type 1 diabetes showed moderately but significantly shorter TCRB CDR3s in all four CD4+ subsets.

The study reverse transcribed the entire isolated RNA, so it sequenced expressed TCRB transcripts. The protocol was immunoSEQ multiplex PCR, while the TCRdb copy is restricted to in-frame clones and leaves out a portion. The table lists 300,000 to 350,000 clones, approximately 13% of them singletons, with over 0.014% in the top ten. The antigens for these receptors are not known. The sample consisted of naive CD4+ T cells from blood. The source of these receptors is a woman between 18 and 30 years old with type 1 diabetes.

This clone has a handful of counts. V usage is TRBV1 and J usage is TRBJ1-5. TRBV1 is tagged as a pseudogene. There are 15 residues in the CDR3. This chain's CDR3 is CTSSHLGGAGRPQHF. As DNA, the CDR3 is TGCACCAGCAGCCACTTGGGGGGGGCGGGAAGGCCCCAGCATTTT.

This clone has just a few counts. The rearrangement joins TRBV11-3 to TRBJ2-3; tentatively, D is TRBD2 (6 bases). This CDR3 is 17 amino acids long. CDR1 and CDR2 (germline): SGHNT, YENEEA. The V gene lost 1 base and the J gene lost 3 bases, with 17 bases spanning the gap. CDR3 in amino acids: CASSLGPGLGKTDTQYF. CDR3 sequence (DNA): TGTGCCAGCAGCTTAGGCCCGGGACTTGGGAAGACAGATACGCAGTATTTT.

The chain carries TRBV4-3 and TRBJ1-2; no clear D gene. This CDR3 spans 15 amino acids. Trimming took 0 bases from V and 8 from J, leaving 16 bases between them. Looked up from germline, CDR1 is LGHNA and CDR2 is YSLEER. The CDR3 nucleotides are TGCGCCAGCAGCCAAGATGAACGGCGGAGGGAGGGCTACACCTTC. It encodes CASSQDERRREGYTF.

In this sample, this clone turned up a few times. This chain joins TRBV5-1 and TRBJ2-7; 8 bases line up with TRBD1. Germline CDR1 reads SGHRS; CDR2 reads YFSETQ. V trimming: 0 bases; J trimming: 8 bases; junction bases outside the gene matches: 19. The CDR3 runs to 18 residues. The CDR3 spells CASSLDPGGGPAGDKQYF. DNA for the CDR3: TGCGCCAGCAGCTTGGACCCAGGGGGCGGCCCTGCTGGTGATAAGCAGTACTTC.

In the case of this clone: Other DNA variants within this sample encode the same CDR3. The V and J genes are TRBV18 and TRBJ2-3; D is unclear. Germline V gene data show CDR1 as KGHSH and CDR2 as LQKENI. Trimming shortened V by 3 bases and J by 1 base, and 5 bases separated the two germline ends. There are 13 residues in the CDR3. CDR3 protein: CASSPTGTDTQYF. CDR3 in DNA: TGTGCCAGCTCACCTACAGGCACAGATACGCAGTATTTT.

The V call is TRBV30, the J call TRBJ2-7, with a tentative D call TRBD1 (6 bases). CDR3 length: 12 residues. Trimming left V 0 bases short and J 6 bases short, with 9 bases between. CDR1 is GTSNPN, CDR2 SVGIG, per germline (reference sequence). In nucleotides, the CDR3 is TGTGCCTGGAGTGTACAACAGGGCGAGCAGTACGTC. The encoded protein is CAWSVQQGEQYV.

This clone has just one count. The CDR3, as DNA: TGTGCCTGGACCGCCGGGACAGGGTGGACTGAAGCTTTCTTT. Encoded protein: CAWTAGTGWTEAFF. The chain couples TRBV30 to TRBJ1-1, with 9 bases matching TRBD1. The CDR3 is made up of 14 amino acids. V shed 4 bases and J 5 bases; nucleotides not matched to a gene: 8. CDR1 is GTSNPN, CDR2 SVGIG, per germline (reference sequence).

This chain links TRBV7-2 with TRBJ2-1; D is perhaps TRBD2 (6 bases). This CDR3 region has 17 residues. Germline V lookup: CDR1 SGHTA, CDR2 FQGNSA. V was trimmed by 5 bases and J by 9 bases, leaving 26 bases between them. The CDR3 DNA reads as TGTGCCAGCAGCCCCCGTAGCGGCGAGCAGTTTCGAGGTGAGCAGTTCTTC. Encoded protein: CASSPRSGEQFRGEQFF.

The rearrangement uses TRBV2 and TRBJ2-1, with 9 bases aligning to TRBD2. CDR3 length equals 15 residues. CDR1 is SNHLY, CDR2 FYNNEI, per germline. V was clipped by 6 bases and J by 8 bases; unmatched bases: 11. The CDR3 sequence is CASRSAGGPFDEQFF. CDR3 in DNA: TGTGCCAGCAGGTCGGCGGGAGGGCCGTTTGATGAGCAGTTCTTC.

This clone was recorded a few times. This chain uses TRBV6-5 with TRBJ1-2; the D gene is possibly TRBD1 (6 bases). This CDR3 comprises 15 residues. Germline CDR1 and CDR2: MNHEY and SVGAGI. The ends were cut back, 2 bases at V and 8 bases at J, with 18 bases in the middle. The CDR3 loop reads CASSYRLRGLSGYTF. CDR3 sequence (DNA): TGTGCCAGCAGTTACCGTCTGCGGGGGCTTAGCGGCTACACCTTC.

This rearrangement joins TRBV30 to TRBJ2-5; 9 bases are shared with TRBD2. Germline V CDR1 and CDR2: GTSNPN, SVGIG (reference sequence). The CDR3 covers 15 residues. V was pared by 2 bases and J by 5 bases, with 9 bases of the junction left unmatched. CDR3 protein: CAWSTVAGVRETQYF. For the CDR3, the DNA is TGTGCCTGGAGTACTGTAGCGGGAGTGCGGGAGACCCAGTACTTC. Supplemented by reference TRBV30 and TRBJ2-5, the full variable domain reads SQTIHQWPATLVQPVGSPLSLECTVEGTSNPNLYWYRQAAGRGLQLLFYSVGIGQISSEVPQNLSASRPQDRQFILSSKKLLLSDSGFYLCAWSTVAGVRETQYFGPGTRLLVL.

Here the CDR3 DNA reads TGTGCCAGCAGCCCAGACAGGGTAAAGCAGTACGTC. Its protein product is CASSPDRVKQYV. This chain connects TRBV6-5 to TRBJ2-7; 7 nucleotides agree with TRBD1. The CDR3 runs to 12 residues. After removal of 6 bases from V and 8 bases from J, the junction contained 7 bases not matched to a gene. The V gene's germline CDR1 is MNHEY and CDR2 SVGAGI.

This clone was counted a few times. The CDR3 DNA reads as TGTGCCAGCAGCGTAGTTCCCCATCGCGATAGCGGGACACCCAATGAGCAGTTCTTC. This codes for CASSVVPHRDSGTPNEQFF. V gene TRBV9 combines with J gene TRBJ2-1, with 8 positions matching TRBD2. With 0 bases clipped from V and 6 bases from J, the junction kept 17 bases outside the gene matches. The CDR3 consists of 19 residues. Germline loops: CDR1 SGDLS, CDR2 YYNGEE.

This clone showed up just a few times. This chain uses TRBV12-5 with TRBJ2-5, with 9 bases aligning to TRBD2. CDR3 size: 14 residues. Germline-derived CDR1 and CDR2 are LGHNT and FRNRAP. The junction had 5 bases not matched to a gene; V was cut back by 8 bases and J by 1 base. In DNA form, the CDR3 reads TGTGCTAGTTCCGCGGGAGGGTCCCAAGAGACCCAGTACTTC. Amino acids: CASSAGGSQETQYF.